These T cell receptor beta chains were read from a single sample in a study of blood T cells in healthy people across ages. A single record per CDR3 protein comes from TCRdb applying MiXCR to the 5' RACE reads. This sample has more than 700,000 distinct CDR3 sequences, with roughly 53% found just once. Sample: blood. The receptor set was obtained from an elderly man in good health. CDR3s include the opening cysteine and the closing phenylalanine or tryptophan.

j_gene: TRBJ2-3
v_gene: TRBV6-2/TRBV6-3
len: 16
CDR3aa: CASSLTGTGLTDTQYF

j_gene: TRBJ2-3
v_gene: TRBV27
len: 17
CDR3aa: CASSLLRQRASTDTQYF

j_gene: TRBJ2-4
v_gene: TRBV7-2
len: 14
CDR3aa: CASSQRQGSDIQYF

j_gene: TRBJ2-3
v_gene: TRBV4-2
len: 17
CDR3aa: CASSQDVASGDTDTQYF

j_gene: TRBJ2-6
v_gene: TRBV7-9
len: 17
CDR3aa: CASSLEGQVSGANVLTF

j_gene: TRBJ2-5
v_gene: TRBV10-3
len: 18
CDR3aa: CAISESLAGTHPQETQYF

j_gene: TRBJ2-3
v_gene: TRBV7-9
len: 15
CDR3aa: CASSQTRGSTDTQYF

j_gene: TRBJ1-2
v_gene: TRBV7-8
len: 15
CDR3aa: CASSYGTGSDYGYTF

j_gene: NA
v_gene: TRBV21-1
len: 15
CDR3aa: CASSKEGGPYNEQYF

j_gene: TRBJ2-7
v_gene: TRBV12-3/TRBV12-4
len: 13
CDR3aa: CASSRASSYEQYF

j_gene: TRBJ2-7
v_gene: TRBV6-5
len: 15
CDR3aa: CASRRAGGPHNEQYF

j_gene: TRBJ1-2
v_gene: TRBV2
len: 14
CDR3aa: CASSERQPRGGYTF

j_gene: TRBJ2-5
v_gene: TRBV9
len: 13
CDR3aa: CASSVSPGLAQYF

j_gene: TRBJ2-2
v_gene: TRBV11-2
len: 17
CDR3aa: CASSLVRQAHNTGELFF

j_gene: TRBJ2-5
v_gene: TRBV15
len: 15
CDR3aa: CATSRRLAGGETQYF

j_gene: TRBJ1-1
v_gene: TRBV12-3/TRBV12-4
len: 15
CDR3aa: CASSPGTGGWTEAFF

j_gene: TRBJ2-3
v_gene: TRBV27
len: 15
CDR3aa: CASSYSGTQHRYAYF

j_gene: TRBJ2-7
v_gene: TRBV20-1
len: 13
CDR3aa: CSAREGSSYEQYF

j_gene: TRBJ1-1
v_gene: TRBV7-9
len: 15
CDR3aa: CASRPDGGGETEAFF

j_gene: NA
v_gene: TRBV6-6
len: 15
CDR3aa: CASMTSGSSYNEQYF

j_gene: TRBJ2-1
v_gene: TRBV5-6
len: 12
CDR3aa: CASSTDSNEQFF

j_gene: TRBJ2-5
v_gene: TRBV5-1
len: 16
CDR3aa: CASSLDPGPQGETQYF

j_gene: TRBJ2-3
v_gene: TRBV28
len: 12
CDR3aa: CASTRTTDTQYF

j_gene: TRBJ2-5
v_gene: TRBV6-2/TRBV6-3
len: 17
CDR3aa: CASTKGSGRALQETQYF

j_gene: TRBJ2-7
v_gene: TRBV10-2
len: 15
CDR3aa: CASTPSNTPLYEQYF

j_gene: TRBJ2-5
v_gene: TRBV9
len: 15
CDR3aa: CASTPRLAGAETQYF

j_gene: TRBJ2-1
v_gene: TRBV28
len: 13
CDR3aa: CASAAGDPSEQFF

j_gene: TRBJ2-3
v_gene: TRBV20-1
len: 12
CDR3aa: CSARGGLGYAYF

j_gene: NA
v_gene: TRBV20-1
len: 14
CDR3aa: CSARAASAPYEQYF

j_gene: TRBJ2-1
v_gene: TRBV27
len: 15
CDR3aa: CAIKKLAGVINEQFF

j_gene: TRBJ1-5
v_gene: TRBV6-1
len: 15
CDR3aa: CASSPDRGPNQPQHF

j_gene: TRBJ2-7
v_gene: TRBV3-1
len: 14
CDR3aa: CASSLRDREYEQYF

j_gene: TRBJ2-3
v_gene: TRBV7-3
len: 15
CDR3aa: CASSLDQTSTDTQYF

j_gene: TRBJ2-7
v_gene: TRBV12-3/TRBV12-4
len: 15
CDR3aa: CASSLGAGFSYEQYF

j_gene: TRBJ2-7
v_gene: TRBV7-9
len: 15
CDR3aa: CATQGLAGTTYEQYF

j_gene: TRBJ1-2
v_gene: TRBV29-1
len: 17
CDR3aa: CSVWSRNRGLDYYGYTF

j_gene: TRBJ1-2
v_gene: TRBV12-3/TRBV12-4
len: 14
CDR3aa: CASSLVGQAGGYTF

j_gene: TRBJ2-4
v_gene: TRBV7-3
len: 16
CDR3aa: CASSITGGRAKNIQYF

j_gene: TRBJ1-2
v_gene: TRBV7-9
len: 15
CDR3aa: CASSLGAGMDYGYTF

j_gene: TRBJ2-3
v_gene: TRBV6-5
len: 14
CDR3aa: CAGSAGVLADTQYF

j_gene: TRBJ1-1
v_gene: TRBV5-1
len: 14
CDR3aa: CASGRTVMNTEAFF

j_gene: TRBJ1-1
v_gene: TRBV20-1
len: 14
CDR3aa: CSASEPQGFTEAFF

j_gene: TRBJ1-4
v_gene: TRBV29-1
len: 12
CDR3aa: CSVVGPNEKLFF

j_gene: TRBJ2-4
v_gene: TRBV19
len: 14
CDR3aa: CASSMTQAAGEQYF

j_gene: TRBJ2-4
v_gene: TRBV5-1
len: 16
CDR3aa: CASSLGSGRAGDIQYF

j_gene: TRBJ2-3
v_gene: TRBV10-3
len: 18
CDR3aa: CAIRAVGVAGVNTDTQYF

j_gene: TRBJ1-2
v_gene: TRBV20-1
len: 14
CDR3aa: CSARGGAGNYGYTF

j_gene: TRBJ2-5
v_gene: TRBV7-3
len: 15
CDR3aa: CASSLGTVMQETQYF

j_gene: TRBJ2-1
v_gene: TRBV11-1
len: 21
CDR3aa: CASSSMGGFYSPEGSYNEQFF

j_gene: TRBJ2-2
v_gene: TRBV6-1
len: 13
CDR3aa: CAGSRQGAGELFF

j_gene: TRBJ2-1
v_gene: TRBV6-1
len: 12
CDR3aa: CARGLAGEEQFF

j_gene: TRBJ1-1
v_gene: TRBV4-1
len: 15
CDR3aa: CASSQGFYRRTEAFF

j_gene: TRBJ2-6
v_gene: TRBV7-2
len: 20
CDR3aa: CASSLGGTSGFYSGAYVLTF

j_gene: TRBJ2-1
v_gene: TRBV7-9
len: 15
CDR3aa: CASSRTGLVPNEQFF

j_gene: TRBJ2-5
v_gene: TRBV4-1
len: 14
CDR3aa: CASSPSLGDPTQYF

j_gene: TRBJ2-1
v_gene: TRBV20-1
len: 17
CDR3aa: CSARRRGLAGKVNEQFF

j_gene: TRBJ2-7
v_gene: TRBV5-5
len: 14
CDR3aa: CASSPYRTGTEQYF